The present entry profiles one T cell receptor (beta chain) with its context. Antigen unknown. With survey level as its setting, the immunoSEQ assay was v3.0. Method: immunoSEQ multiplex PCR; TCRdb's copy keeps in-frame clones and lacks some. Among some 28,000 clones, over 75% were seen once, and the ten largest hold almost 9.5%. This specimen belongs to a study of long-term antiretroviral therapy in people with HIV. General study results and limits: CDR3 length ranges were narrower in HIV repertoires than in controls.

Sequencing was performed on unsorted PBMCs, taken 1.5 years before starting antiretroviral therapy. This clonotype was obtained from a man between 18 and 35 years old with HIV.

The CDR3 coding sequence is TGTGCCAGCAGCTTCCGGGGGGGCACTGAAGCTTTCTTT. Encoded protein: CASSFRGGTEAFF. The chain has TRBV7-6 and TRBJ1-1; D may be TRBD1 (5 bases). Germline V gene sequence: CDR1 SGHVS, CDR2 FNYEAQ. CDR3 length: 13 amino acids. Trimming took off 3 bases at V and 4 bases at J, with 9 bases between the two ends.